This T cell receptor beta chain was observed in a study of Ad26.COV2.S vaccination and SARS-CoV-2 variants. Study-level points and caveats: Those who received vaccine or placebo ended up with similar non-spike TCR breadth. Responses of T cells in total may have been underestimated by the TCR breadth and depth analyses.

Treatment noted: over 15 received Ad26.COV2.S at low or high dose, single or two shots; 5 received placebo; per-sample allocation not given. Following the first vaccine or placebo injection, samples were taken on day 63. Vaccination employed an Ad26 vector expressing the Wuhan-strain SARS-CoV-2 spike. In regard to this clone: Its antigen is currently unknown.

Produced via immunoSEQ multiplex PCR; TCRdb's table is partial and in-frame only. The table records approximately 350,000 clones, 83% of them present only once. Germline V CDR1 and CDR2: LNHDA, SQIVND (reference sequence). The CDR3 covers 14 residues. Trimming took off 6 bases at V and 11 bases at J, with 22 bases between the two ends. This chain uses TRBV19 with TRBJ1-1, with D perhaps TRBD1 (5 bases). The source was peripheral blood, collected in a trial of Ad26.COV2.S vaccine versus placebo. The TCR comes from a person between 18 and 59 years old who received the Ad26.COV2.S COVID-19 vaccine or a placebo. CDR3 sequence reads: CASSGGGGPARAFF. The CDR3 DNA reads TGTGCCAGTAGCGGGGGGGGAGGCCCGGCAAGGGCTTTCTTT.